This is a list of T cell receptor beta chains from one sample in a study of blood T cell repertoires in COVID-19. The method was immunoSEQ multiplex PCR; TCRdb's version includes in-frame clones alone and lacks a portion of them. The sample consists of roughly 120,000 clones, about three quarters of them appearing once. The sample comprised peripheral blood. All receptors come from a human donor with acute or convalescent COVID-19. The donor label of this sample is uncertain. Each CDR3 is given with its conserved first and last residue. D genes are given only for firm matches. Expanded clones get a size class; other rows say once, few or many, or leave the size out.

D gene	V gene	J gene	clone size	CDR3 protein	CDR3 DNA
.	TRBV6-6	TRBJ1-2	.	CASSPNYGYTF	TGTGCCAGCAGCCCGAACTATGGCTACACCTTC
.	TRBV10-3	TRBJ2-1	.	CAISESGNEQFF	TGTGCCATCAGTGAGTCCGGGAATGAGCAGTTCTTC
TRBD1	TRBV7-9	TRBJ1-2	.	CASWDRGHPGYTF	TGTGCCAGCTGGGACAGGGGGCACCCTGGCTACACCTTC
.	TRBV7-9	TRBJ1-3	few	CASSSNRVGNTIYF	TGTGCCAGCAGCTCCAACAGGGTTGGAAACACCATATATTTT
.	TRBV18	TRBJ1-4	.	CASSPSANEKLFF	TGTGCCAGCTCACCGTCAGCGAATGAAAAACTGTTTTTT
.	TRBV4-1	TRBJ1-3	many	CASSQGLARGRNTIYF	TGCGCCAGCAGCCAAGGGCTGGCCAGGGGAAGGAACACCATATATTTT
TRBD1	TRBV2	TRBJ2-7	many	CASKDQTGGRYEQYF	TGTGCCAGCAAGGACCAGACAGGGGGGCGCTACGAGCAGTACTTC
TRBD1	TRBV4-2	TRBJ1-3	.	CASSRGGVGNTIYF	TGTGCCAGCAGCCGAGGGGGCGTCGGAAACACCATATATTTT
.	TRBV12-3/TRBV12-4	TRBJ1-2	few	CASSLGLNYGYTF	TGTGCCAGCAGTTTGGGACTCAACTATGGCTACACCTTC
TRBD1	TRBV15	TRBJ1-2	.	CATSREGGLANYGYTF	TGTGCCACCAGCAGAGAAGGGGGCTTAGCTAACTATGGCTACACCTTC
.	TRBV4-1	TRBJ1-3	few	CASSQVGSRQSGNTIYF	TGCGCCAGCAGCCAAGTTGGGTCGAGGCAATCTGGAAACACCATATATTTT
.	TRBV4-2	TRBJ2-7	.	CASSQDQYEQYF	TGTGCCAGCAGCCAAGATCAGTACGAGCAGTACTTC
.	TRBV6-1	TRBJ2-5	.	CASSEVGQETQYF	TGTGCCAGCAGTGAAGTCGGGCAAGAGACCCAGTACTTC
TRBD1	TRBV4-1	TRBJ2-6	once	CASSRSRQGAGANVLTF	TGCGCCAGCAGCCGCTCACGACAGGGGGCTGGGGCCAACGTCCTGACTTTC
.	TRBV4-1	TRBJ1-6	.	CASSQESPVNNSPLHF	TGCGCCAGCAGCCAAGAGTCCCCAGTTAATAATTCACCCCTCCACTTT
TRBD1	TRBV29-1	TRBJ2-2	.	CSVGTGSPGELFF	TGCAGCGTTGGGACAGGGTCCCCCGGGGAGCTGTTTTTT
.	TRBV6-5	TRBJ1-2	.	CASSYSVEARLGYTF	TGTGCCAGCAGTTACTCGGTGGAGGCCCGTCTGGGCTACACCTTC
TRBD1	TRBV5-5	TRBJ1-2	.	CASSEGQGNYGYTF	TGTGCCAGCAGCGAAGGACAGGGAAACTATGGCTACACCTTC
TRBD2	TRBV5-5	TRBJ2-3	once	CASSTSGTDTQYF	TGTGCCAGTTCGACTAGCGGCACAGATACGCAGTATTTT
TRBD1	TRBV11-2	TRBJ1-4	.	CASSSQGARANEKLFF	TGTGCCAGCAGCTCGCAGGGGGCGCGGGCTAATGAAAAACTGTTTTTT
.	TRBV29-1	TRBJ1-1	.	CSAKTGVNTEAFF	TGCAGCGCCAAAACAGGTGTGAACACTGAAGCTTTCTTT
.	TRBV3-1/TRBV3-2	TRBJ2-1	.	CASSQRPRVDEQFF	TGTGCCAGCAGCCAAAGACCGAGGGTCGATGAGCAGTTCTTC
TRBD1	TRBV18	TRBJ2-2	.	CASSPSGQRNGELFF	TGTGCCAGCTCACCCTCGGGACAGAGGAACGGGGAGCTGTTTTTT
.	TRBV28	TRBJ1-3	.	CASSLGGRPSGNTIYF	TGTGCCAGCAGTTTGGGGGGGAGGCCCTCTGGAAACACCATATATTTT
TRBD1	TRBV29-1	TRBJ1-6	.	CSVERTGDNSPLHF	TGCAGCGTTGAACGGACAGGGGATAATTCACCCCTCCACTTT
TRBD1	TRBV7-6	TRBJ1-4	.	CASSSTGIREKLFF	TGTGCCAGCAGCTCGACAGGGATTCGGGAAAAACTGTTTTTT
.	TRBV28	TRBJ1-6	.	CASGPPYNSPLHF	TGTGCCAGCGGCCCCCCTTATAATTCACCCCTCCACTTT
.	TRBV7-2	TRBJ1-2	.	CASSLDQGPYGYTF	TGTGCCAGCAGCTTAGATCAGGGGCCCTATGGCTACACCTTC
TRBD1	TRBV7-9	TRBJ1-2	few	CASSQGQYGYTF	TGTGCCAGCAGCCAGGGACAGTATGGCTACACCTTC
.	TRBV2	TRBJ1-2	.	CASSQTGANYGYTF	TGTGCCAGCAGCCAAACTGGAGCTAACTATGGCTACACCTTC
TRBD2	TRBV10-3	TRBJ2-3	.	CAISEPGLDTDTQYF	TGTGCCATCAGTGAACCGGGACTAGACACAGATACGCAGTATTTT
.	TRBV6-5	TRBJ1-4	.	CASSLTTNEKLFF	TGTGCCAGCAGCTTAACAACTAATGAAAAACTGTTTTTT
.	TRBV15	TRBJ2-1	.	CATSPSRAYNEQFF	TGTGCCACCAGCCCTTCCAGGGCCTACAATGAGCAGTTCTTC
.	TRBV5-1	TRBJ2-6	once	CASSLAAGGSSGANVLTF	TGCGCCAGCAGCTTGGCCGCAGGTGGGAGCTCTGGGGCCAACGTCCTGACTTTC
TRBD2	TRBV18	TRBJ2-3	.	CASSPTSGGAADTQYF	TGTGCCAGCTCACCTACTAGCGGGGGGGCAGCAGATACGCAGTATTTT
.	TRBV3-1/TRBV3-2	TRBJ2-3	few	CASSRLRQGGLDTQYF	TGTGCCAGCAGCCGCCTCCGACAGGGAGGATTGGATACGCAGTATTTT
.	TRBV21-1	TRBJ1-5	.	CASRGTVPSNQPQHF	TGTGCCAGCAGAGGGACAGTACCTAGCAATCAGCCCCAGCATTTT
.	TRBV12-3/TRBV12-4	TRBJ1-1	.	CASSLARATEAFF	TGTGCCAGCAGTTTAGCCAGGGCAACTGAAGCTTTCTTT
.	TRBV20-1	TRBJ1-1	few	CSASTRGREAFF	TGCAGTGCTAGTACCCGGGGTCGGGAAGCTTTCTTT
.	TRBV12-5	TRBJ1-2	.	CASGLGSANYGYTF	TGTGCTAGTGGTTTGGGGTCAGCTAACTATGGCTACACCTTC
TRBD1	TRBV18	TRBJ1-3	.	CASSPRQGATGNTIYF	TGTGCCAGCTCACCGCGACAGGGGGCAACTGGAAACACCATATATTTT
TRBD1	TRBV6-6	TRBJ1-5	many	CASSKTGISNQPQHF	TGTGCCAGCAGCAAGACAGGGATCAGCAATCAGCCCCAGCATTTT
.	TRBV7-8	TRBJ2-5	.	CASSPQGKTQYF	TGTGCCAGCAGCCCCCAGGGGAAGACCCAGTACTTC
TRBD2	TRBV10-3	TRBJ2-3	.	CAISEVSGGAQNTQYF	TGTGCCATCAGTGAGGTCAGCGGGGGGGCCCAGAATACGCAGTATTTT
.	TRBV6-2/TRBV6-3	TRBJ2-5	few	CASSYSTRQETQYF	TGTGCCAGCAGTTACTCGACAAGACAAGAGACCCAGTACTTC
.	TRBV5-8	TRBJ2-7	.	CASSLAGYSYEQYF	TGTGCCAGCAGCTTGGCAGGGTACTCCTACGAGCAGTACTTC
.	TRBV15	TRBJ1-5	many	CATSRGGESGQPQHF	TGTGCCACCAGCAGAGGGGGGGAATCGGGTCAGCCCCAGCATTTT